This passage covers 25 T cell receptor beta chains from one sample sequenced in a study of graft-versus-host responses after intestinal transplantation (dated by TCRdb to about 2021). Antigens for these TCRs are unknown. Library preparation was by the immunoSEQ multiplex PCR assay. What TCRdb holds here is the immuneACCESS table cut down to in-frame rearrangements. Part of the clones is not present; checked against another copy, under half of the missing clones reflect an unresolved V gene, and the others are unexplained. This sample comprises more than 95,000 clones, roughly 84% of them detected only once. The ten largest make up around 0.9% of the sample. The time point tag for this specimen amounts to: cells obtained before transplantation from donor or recipient. The material was unstimulated CD4+ T cells sorted from spleen or lymph node cells, obtained before intestinal transplant. Receptor source: a human donor who received an intestinal transplant.

The V gene is TRBV29-1, the J gene TRBJ1-1; tentatively, D is TRBD1 (5 bases). In germline, CDR1 is SQVTM, CDR2 ANQGSEA. Trimming pared 2 bases from V and 0 bases from J, leaving 7 bases between. The CDR3 has 13 residues. The DNA for the CDR3 is TGCAGCGTTGAACGACAGATGAACACTGAAGCTTTCTTT. Its protein product is CSVERQMNTEAFF.

The chain recombines TRBV29-1 with TRBJ2-5, with no clear D. In germline, CDR1 is SQVTM, CDR2 ANQGSEA. Trimming shortened V by 5 bases and J by 3 bases, and 10 bases separated the two germline ends. This CDR3 has 12 residues. The CDR3 DNA sequence: TGCAGCGTTTTCCGGTTAAAAGAGACCCAGTACTTC. Its translation is CSVFRLKETQYF.

The genes are TRBV4-2 and TRBJ1-1, with D unclear. With 4 bases removed from V and 6 bases from J, the gap between germline ends came to 9 bases. The CDR3 spans 12 residues. Germline CDR1 and CDR2: LGHNA and YNFKEQ. CDR3 residues: CASSPEKAEAFF. CDR3 in DNA: TGTGCCAGCAGCCCGGAAAAGGCTGAAGCTTTCTTT.

The chain links TRBV6-1 to TRBJ1-2; D call uncertain. V lost 4 bases to trimming and J lost 3 bases, with 3 bases between them. The germline V gene has CDR1 MNHNS and CDR2 SASEGT. CDR3 size: 11 residues. CDR3 coding DNA: TGTGCCAGCAGTGGACACTATGGCTACACCTTC. It encodes CASSGHYGYTF.

The V call is TRBV6-1, the J call TRBJ1-1; a weak D match, TRBD1 (6 bases). This CDR3 comprises 14 residues. Trimming took 3 bases from V and 1 from J, leaving 9 bases between them. Per germline, CDR1 MNHNS and CDR2 SASEGT. DNA for the CDR3: TGTGCCAGCAGTGAGACAGGACAGAACACTGAAGCTTTCTTT. It specifies CASSETGQNTEAFF.

The chain couples TRBV2 to TRBJ1-1, with TRBD1 matching 9 bases. Germline assignment: CDR1 SNHLY and CDR2 FYNNEI. V shed 6 bases, J shed 1 base, and the junction held 3 bases outside the gene matches. This CDR3 is 14 amino acids long. CDR3 DNA sequence: TGTGCCAGCAGGAACAGGGGGCGGAACACTGAAGCTTTCTTT. Encoded protein: CASRNRGRNTEAFF.

The J gene is TRBJ2-7, the V gene TRBV27, with a weak D call TRBD2 (5 bases). Germline-derived CDR1 and CDR2 are MNHEY and SMNVEV (reference sequence). This CDR3 spans 14 amino acids. Deletions cut 1 base from V and 2 bases from J, with 9 bases between. CDR3 coding DNA: TGTGCCAGCAGTTTATTGAGAGGGCCCTACGAGCAGTACTTC. It specifies CASSLLRGPYEQYF.

V and J are TRBV7-2 and TRBJ1-5, with D possibly TRBD1 on 5 matching bases. V lost 1 base and J 2 bases, leaving 9 bases between the germline ends. The CDR3 covers 15 residues. The V gene's germline CDR1 is SGHTA and CDR2 FQGNSA. The CDR3 here is CASSLDRGGNQPQHF. The CDR3 DNA reads TGTGCCAGCAGCTTAGACCGAGGGGGCAATCAGCCCCAGCATTTT.

This rearrangement joins TRBV4-2 to TRBJ1-5; possible D gene TRBD1, 6 bases. The CDR3 is 16 residues long. Trimming left V 0 bases short and J 3 bases short, with 12 bases between. Germline V gives CDR1 LGHNA, CDR2 YNFKEQ. The CDR3 DNA sequence: TGTGCCAGCAGCCAAGACTACCGACAGGCCAATCAGCCCCAGCATTTT. Translated, it gives CASSQDYRQANQPQHF.

This rearrangement joins TRBV6-1 to TRBJ1-2, with a tentative D call TRBD1 (5 bases). CDR3 length: 14 amino acids. V was cut by 0 bases and J by 5 bases, with 10 bases left in between. Germline CDR1 reads MNHNS; CDR2 reads SASEGT. The CDR3 protein is CASSEAQGFYGYTF. CDR3 sequence (DNA): TGTGCCAGCAGTGAAGCGCAGGGTTTTTATGGCTACACCTTC.

The chain couples TRBV11-3 to TRBJ2-1; D is unclear. V was cut by 5 bases and J by 7 bases, with 15 bases left in between. The V gene's germline CDR1 is SGHNT and CDR2 YENEEA. The CDR3 has 14 amino acids. CDR3 in DNA: TGTGCCAGCAGCCCCCCGGGTCTGGGGAATGAGCAGTTCTTC. Its protein is CASSPPGLGNEQFF.

The CDR3 is CASSVSLIGGYTF. The CDR3 bases are TGTGCCAGCAGCGTATCCCTTATAGGTGGCTACACCTTC. The rearrangement links TRBV9 to TRBJ1-2; no definite D call. The V end was cut by 1 base, the J end by 7 bases, with 11 bases between. Germline loops: CDR1 SGDLS, CDR2 YYNGEE. The CDR3 is made up of 13 amino acids.

The V call is TRBV5-1, the J call TRBJ1-2; no firm D call. CDR3 length: 11 amino acids. V was pared by 0 bases and J by 6 bases, with 3 bases between. CDR1 and CDR2 from the germline V gene are SGHRS and YFSETQ. CDR3 coding DNA: TGCGCCAGCAGCTTGGCGGATGGCTACACCTTC. Its translation: CASSLADGYTF.

The J gene is TRBJ2-1, the V gene TRBV5-1; TRBD1 aligns across 8 bases. Germline V gene data show CDR1 as SGHRS and CDR2 as YFSETQ. The V and J ends lost 0 bases and 5 bases, in that order; junction bases with no gene match: 4. The CDR3 has 15 residues. CDR3 in amino acids: CASSLADRGHNEQFF. The CDR3 coding sequence is TGCGCCAGCAGCTTGGCAGACAGGGGCCACAATGAGCAGTTCTTC.

This clone was seen only once. This chain joins TRBV5-4 and TRBJ1-6; 7 nucleotides align to TRBD1. Trimming took 0 bases from V and 7 from J; bases not matched to a gene: 1. The CDR3 totals 14 residues. CDR1 SGHNT and CDR2 YYREEE come from the germline V gene (reference sequence). DNA for the CDR3: TGTGCCAGCAGCTTGGTGGACAGGAATTCACCCCTCCACTTT. Translating gives CASSLVDRNSPLHF.

Comments on this clone: The junction departs from the called germline gene at one end, perhaps through a read error. The chain is built from TRBV6-5 and TRBJ2-7, with no clear D. Germline assignment: CDR1 MNHEY and CDR2 SVGAGI. The CDR3 loop spans 11 amino acids. DNA of the CDR3: TGTGCCAGCAGTTACTCCGACGAGCAGTACTTC. It encodes CASSYSDEQYF.

This clone was seen a few times. The chain has TRBV6-1 and TRBJ1-1; no definite D call. V lost 5 bases and J lost 1, with 8 bases in between. Germline V gives CDR1 MNHNS, CDR2 SASEGT. The CDR3 extends over 13 amino acids. The CDR3 sequence: CASSTEKNTEAFF. DNA for the CDR3: TGTGCCAGCAGTACGGAGAAGAACACTGAAGCTTTCTTT.

In this sample, this clone turned up once. V gene TRBV29-1 combines with J gene TRBJ1-2; no firm D call. Germline V gene sequence: CDR1 SQVTM, CDR2 ANQGSEA. The CDR3 has 16 residues. With 2 bases removed from V and 0 bases from J, the gap between germline ends came to 16 bases. The CDR3 nucleotides are TGCAGCGTTGAATCATTAGTGGGCCTCCCTAACTATGGCTACACCTTC. This gives the protein CSVESLVGLPNYGYTF.

The CDR3 loop reads CASSPRSGLEQYF. CDR3 in DNA: TGTGCCAGCAGCCCCCGAAGCGGACTCGAGCAGTACTTC. V and J are TRBV11-2 and TRBJ2-7, with a tentative D call TRBD2 (5 bases). Trimming cost V 5 bases and J 6 bases, with 14 bases left between them. CDR3 size: 13 residues. The germline V gene has CDR1 SGHAT and CDR2 FQNNGV.

This chain joins TRBV6-1 and TRBJ1-5; tentative D call: TRBD1 (6 bases). This CDR3 has 12 residues. Germline assignment: CDR1 MNHNS and CDR2 SASEGT. V lost 3 bases and J lost 11, with 11 bases in between. CDR3 in amino acids: CASSDTGRTQHF. The CDR3, as DNA: TGTGCCAGCAGTGACACAGGGCGGACCCAGCATTTT.

The chain links TRBV7-9 to TRBJ2-5; 7 nucleotides line up with TRBD2. V lost 5 bases and J lost 7; bases outside the gene matches: 10. Germline loops: CDR1 SEHNR, CDR2 FQNEAQ (reference sequence). This CDR3 region has 14 residues. As DNA, the CDR3 is TGTGCCAGCAGCCCCGCTTTGGGCGGGGGGACCCAGTACTTC. Protein: CASSPALGGGTQYF.

This clone was observed once. This chain joins TRBV11-2 and TRBJ2-4, with D perhaps TRBD1 (7 bases). CDR1 is SGHAT, CDR2 FQNNGV, per germline. There are 15 residues in the CDR3. V was clipped by 1 base and J by 8 bases, with 15 bases between them. This chain's CDR3 is CASSLVQGGEDIQYF. CDR3 nucleotides: TGTGCCAGCAGCTTAGTCCAGGGGGGTGAGGACATTCAGTACTTC.

The gene calls are TRBV18 and TRBJ2-7; no definite D call. Germline V gene sequence: CDR1 KGHSH, CDR2 LQKENI. With 4 bases removed from V and 1 base from J, the gap between germline ends came to 8 bases. The CDR3 extends over 13 amino acids. The CDR3 DNA reads as TGTGCCAGCTCACTCGGAGATTCCTACGAGCAGTACTTC. Residues: CASSLGDSYEQYF.

The chain recombines TRBV19 with TRBJ1-6; weak D call: TRBD1 (5 bases). The CDR3 spans 20 residues. The germline V gene encodes CDR1 LNHDA and CDR2 SQIVND (reference sequence). The germline V and J ends were trimmed by 3 bases and 0 bases, with 21 bases remaining between them. CDR3 in DNA: TGTGCCAGTAGTATCGACAGTGGAACTGCCCCGAGCTCCTATAATTCACCCCTCCACTTT. Its translation: CASSIDSGTAPSSYNSPLHF. The variable domain in full, completed from reference TRBV19 and TRBJ1-6, reads DGGITQSPKYLFRKEGQNVTLSCEQNLNHDAMYWYRQDPGQGLRLIYYSQIVNDFQKGDIAEGYSVSREKKESFPLTVTSAQKNPTAFYLCASSIDSGTAPSSYNSPLHFGNGTRLTVT.

The chain couples TRBV5-6 to TRBJ2-3; 13 bases align to TRBD2. Per germline, CDR1 SGHDT and CDR2 YYEEEE. V gave up 5 bases and J gave up 0 bases; unmatched junction bases: 9. The CDR3 length is 18 residues. The CDR3 region has the DNA TGTGCCAGCAGGCCGGGACTAGCGGGGACCCCTAGCACAGATACGCAGTATTTT. Translating it yields CASRPGLAGTPSTDTQYF.